Sequencing of this TCR beta chain was carried out in a study of cytomegalovirus exposure and HLA in healthy donors. Study-level background: For the roughly 390 genotyped donors, roughly 80% fell within the Caucasian-associated ancestry cluster.

Study-level points and caveats: The dataset shows that most TCR sequences were rare, while some public TCRs occurred in many donors. TCR beta V- and J-gene trimming was later associated with a missense DCLRE1C variant. The study put 150 to 200 TCR beta chains on its list as cytomegalovirus-associated.

The PCR was carried out with 60 Vbeta primers and 13 Jbeta primers. Some clones are missing from TCRdb's copy, which holds only in-frame ones; the method was immunoSEQ multiplex PCR. The data hold about 120,000 clones, with approximately 72% observed a single time. CDR3 size: 15 residues. V was pared by 3 bases and J by 6 bases, with 15 bases between. Germline CDR1 MDHEN, CDR2 SYDVKM. This clone showed up just a few times. Its antigen is still unknown. The clonotype was recovered from a man between 18 and 35 years old in good health and CMV-seronegative. The gene calls are TRBV28 and TRBJ1-5, with D possibly TRBD1 on 6 matching bases. The sequencing input was PBMCs. The CDR3 DNA follows: TGTGCCAGCAGTTTTAACCAGGGGCGGAGTCAGCCCCAGCATTTT. This codes for CASSFNQGRSQPQHF.